This record looks at one T cell receptor (beta chain) sequence and its context. Its antigen remains unknown. This entry belongs to a study of cytomegalovirus exposure and HLA in healthy donors. The overall study: The roughly 130 validation repertoires used the same platform as the approximately 620 first-cohort repertoires (as reported by a later analysis).

Germline lookup yields CDR1 SGHNT and CDR2 YENEEA. Trimming removed 5 bases from V and 3 bases from J; junction bases left unmatched: 10. This CDR3 is 15 amino acids long. Here immunoSEQ multiplex PCR was the method, and the copy in TCRdb shows in-frame clones only, minus some. The profile shows around 150,000 clones, approximately 86% of them singletons. Study-wide findings and caveats: Most TCR sequences were rare, but some public TCRs occurred in many donors. The classifier, whose performance was assessed in both the original and validation cohorts, reportedly diagnosed cytomegalovirus status with high specificity and sensitivity.

J is TRBJ2-7 and V is TRBV11-3; 7 nucleotides match TRBD1. Sequenced: PBMCs. This TCR came from a young woman in good health and CMV-seronegative. The CDR3, as DNA: TGTGCCAGCAGCCCCGCCGGGACAGCTTTCTACGAGCAGTACTTC. Encoded protein: CASSPAGTAFYEQYF.